The 28 T cell receptor beta chains listed next were all sequenced from one sample in a study of OX40 agonist ivuxolimab in advanced cancers. Library method: the immunoSEQ multiplex PCR assay. Drawn from immuneACCESS, this table holds only the in-frame rearrangements with V and J called that TCRdb kept. Clones are partly lost; checked studies trace under half to an unresolved V gene and leave the rest unexplained. The sample yields 23,000 or so clones; under 85% were counted once. The ten top clones hold about 8.9% of the sample. Material: CD4+ or CD8+ T cells sorted from blood, obtained in a trial of the OX40 agonist ivuxolimab. These receptors came from an adult with an advanced solid tumor such as melanoma, head and neck, liver or kidney cancer.

This clone appeared once. This chain links TRBV9 with TRBJ2-3; 8 bases fit TRBD2. V lost 3 bases, J lost 4 bases, and 10 bases stayed unmatched. The CDR3 is 16 residues long. Germline CDR1 SGDLS, CDR2 YYNGEE. This CDR3 is CASSGSSGLVADTQYF. The CDR3 DNA sequence: TGTGCCAGCAGCGGGTCCTCGGGACTAGTCGCAGATACGCAGTATTTT.

The chain has TRBV10-1 and TRBJ2-7, with 12 bases identical to TRBD2. With 4 bases clipped from V and 4 bases from J, the junction kept 14 bases outside the gene matches. Looked up from germline, CDR1 is WNHNN and CDR2 is SYGVQD (reference sequence). The CDR3 covers 18 residues. CDR3 in amino acids: CASSGTTSGGSDTYEQYF. CDR3 DNA: TGCGCCAGCAGTGGCACAACTAGCGGGGGGTCCGATACTTACGAGCAGTACTTC.

The CDR3 loop reads CASSFGGLGQPQHF. The CDR3 DNA reads as TGTGCCAGCAGCTTTGGGGGGCTGGGACAGCCCCAGCATTTT. The chain couples TRBV7-9 to TRBJ1-5; D may be TRBD1 (6 bases). Germline loops: CDR1 SEHNR, CDR2 FQNEAQ (reference sequence). V gave up 3 bases and J gave up 7 bases, with 13 bases separating them. The CDR3 covers 14 residues.

This clone qualifies as medium-sized. The CDR3 coding sequence is TGTGCCAGCAGCGCGGGGACAGAGATGAACACTGAAGCTTTCTTT. Protein product: CASSAGTEMNTEAFF. The chain combines TRBV7-2 with TRBJ1-1, with TRBD1 matching over 7 bases. CDR1 is SGHTA and CDR2 is FQGNSA in the germline V gene. There are 15 residues in the CDR3. Losses at the gene ends were 5 bases for V and 0 bases for J; bases not matched to a gene: 6.

This rearrangement joins TRBV18 to TRBJ2-5; 7 bases match TRBD1. J lost 2 bases, V lost 2 bases, and 8 bases had no gene match. Germline lookup yields CDR1 KGHSH and CDR2 LQKENI. The CDR3 spans 16 residues. CDR3 in DNA: TGTGCCAGCTCACCAACACCAGGGACAGCTCAAGAGACCCAGTACTTC. Its translation is CASSPTPGTAQETQYF.

The V and J genes are TRBV9 and TRBJ2-7, with 9 positions matching TRBD1. CDR3 length: 16 residues. Trimming took 0 bases from V and 3 from J; bases not matched to a gene: 7. Germline assignment: CDR1 SGDLS and CDR2 YYNGEE. CDR3 coding DNA: TGTGCCAGCAGCGTAGGTGGGACAGGGACCGACTACGAGCAGTACTTC. Translating it yields CASSVGGTGTDYEQYF.

The chain has TRBV19 and TRBJ2-1, with D possibly matching TRBD2 (6 bases). Trimming took 5 bases from V and 0 from J, leaving 8 bases between them. This CDR3 spans 14 amino acids. Looked up from germline, CDR1 is LNHDA and CDR2 is SQIVND (reference sequence). For the CDR3, the DNA is TGTGCCAGTAGTCTGGGACTCTCCTACAATGAGCAGTTCTTC. Its translation: CASSLGLSYNEQFF.

The genes are TRBV29-1 and TRBJ2-5, with 7 bases fitting TRBD1. The tail of the sequence fits TRBJ2-7 better, so the J call may be wrong. Germline V gives CDR1 SQVTM, CDR2 ANQGSEA. The CDR3 is 13 amino acids. The CDR3 here is CSVEGTDSYEQYF. The CDR3 DNA sequence: TGCAGCGTTGAGGGGACAGACTCCTACGAGCAGTACTTC.

V is TRBV12-5 and J is TRBJ2-7; 7 bases are a match to TRBD2. V lost 5 bases and J lost 2; bases outside the gene matches: 15. The germline CDR1 and CDR2 sequences are LGHNT and FRNRAP. CDR3 length: 17 amino acids. As DNA, the CDR3 is TGTGCTAGTGGTGCCCACCTGCGAGGCGGGGGAACCTACGAGCAGTACTTC. Translation gives CASGAHLRGGGTYEQYF.

The J gene is TRBJ1-6, the V gene TRBV7-2; the D is unclear. Per germline, CDR1 SGHTA and CDR2 FQGNSA. The CDR3 runs to 15 residues. V lost 5 bases and J 6 bases, leaving 14 bases between the germline ends. The CDR3 loop is CASSLSRASNSPLHF. CDR3 sequence (DNA): TGTGCCAGCAGCCTCTCGAGGGCCTCTAATTCACCCCTCCACTTT.

The rearrangement joins TRBV6-5 to TRBJ2-3; 9 positions match TRBD2. Per germline, CDR1 MNHEY and CDR2 SVGAGI. V shed 6 bases and J 1 base; nucleotides not matched to a gene: 5. The CDR3 runs 15 residues. CDR3 loop: CASRSGGTRTDTQYF. The CDR3 DNA sequence: TGTGCCAGCAGGAGCGGGGGGACCCGCACAGATACGCAGTATTTT.

The chain combines TRBV12-5 with TRBJ2-7; D remains unclear. The length of the CDR3 is 13 residues. Germline V CDR1 and CDR2: LGHNT, FRNRAP. Trimming stripped 1 base from V and 5 bases from J, with 9 bases between. The CDR3 DNA reads TGTGCTAGTGGTTTGGCCAAGGTAGACGAGCAGTACTTC. Its translation: CASGLAKVDEQYF.

This chain uses TRBV27 with TRBJ1-6, with a weak D call TRBD1 (5 bases). Between the trimmed V and J ends, which lost 5 bases and 9 bases, there was a span of 17 bases. Germline V gene sequence: CDR1 MNHEY, CDR2 SMNVEV (reference sequence). CDR3 length: 15 residues. DNA of the CDR3: TGTGCCAGCAGTCCAGGTGGGGGAGTAGGTTCACCCCTCCACTTT. This gives the protein CASSPGGGVGSPLHF.

A few counts support this clone. The V gene is TRBV6-5, the J gene TRBJ2-1, with 9 bases matching TRBD2. Germline V lookup: CDR1 MNHEY, CDR2 SVGAGI. V dropped 6 bases and J dropped 5; count of bases not matched to a gene: 8. This CDR3 region has 15 residues. CDR3 sequence: CASSPKLAGHNEQFF. The CDR3 bases are TGTGCCAGCAGCCCTAAGCTAGCGGGACACAATGAGCAGTTCTTC.

The CDR3 loop reads CASSQVGDTGELFF. In DNA, the CDR3 is TGTGCCAGCAGCCAAGTGGGAGACACCGGGGAGCTGTTTTTT. The chain carries TRBV4-2 and TRBJ2-2; tentatively, D is TRBD2 (5 bases). Trimming stripped 1 base from V and 3 bases from J, with 6 bases between. The CDR3 is made up of 14 amino acids. In germline, CDR1 is LGHNA, CDR2 YNFKEQ.

This clone has a handful of counts. Other nucleotide sequences from this sample produce the same CDR3. CDR3: CASSELAGGPDTQYF. CDR3 bases: TGTGCCAGCAGTGAACTAGCGGGGGGGCCAGATACGCAGTATTTT. The chain combines TRBV6-1 with TRBJ2-3; 12 nucleotides agree with TRBD2. CDR3 size: 15 residues. Losses at the gene ends were 2 bases for V and 4 bases for J; bases not matched to a gene: 1. Germline-derived CDR1 and CDR2 are MNHNS and SASEGT.

This clone occurred a few times. This sequence joins TRBV5-6 and TRBJ1-1; the D gene is possibly TRBD1 (6 bases). From germline, CDR1 is SGHDT and CDR2 YYEEEE. This CDR3 spans 14 amino acids. V was trimmed by 2 bases and J by 4 bases, leaving 12 bases between them. In DNA, the CDR3 is TGTGCCAGCAGCTTTCAGGGGTTGACCACTGAAGCTTTCTTT. Translation: CASSFQGLTTEAFF.

The chain is built from TRBV19 and TRBJ2-1, with D possibly TRBD1 on 5 matching bases. The ends were cut back, 4 bases at V and 0 bases at J, with 13 bases in the middle. This CDR3 has 16 residues. CDR1 LNHDA and CDR2 SQIVND come from the germline V gene (reference sequence). The CDR3 DNA reads TGTGCCAGTAGTACACCGCGACAGAGCTCCTACAATGAGCAGTTCTTC. Translating gives CASSTPRQSSYNEQFF.

V is TRBV9 and J is TRBJ1-3, with 7 nucleotides matching TRBD1. The CDR3 extends over 17 amino acids. CDR1 is SGDLS and CDR2 is YYNGEE in the germline V gene. The V gene end was trimmed by 3 bases and the J gene end by 3 bases; junction bases not matched to a gene: 12. CDR3 in amino acids: CASSAPRGGVDGNTIYF. CDR3 nucleotide sequence: TGTGCCAGCAGCGCTCCGAGAGGGGGCGTTGATGGAAACACCATATATTTT.

V is TRBV29-1 and J is TRBJ1-2; D not resolved. Trimming left V 3 bases short and J 4 bases short, with 12 bases between. The length of the CDR3 is 13 residues. Germline CDR1 SQVTM, CDR2 ANQGSEA. CDR3 bases: TGCAGCGTTGAGCTCCTAAGTAGCTATGGCTACACCTTC. Encoded protein: CSVELLSSYGYTF.

This clone was picked up one time. The chain employs TRBV27 and TRBJ1-5; D not certain. Germline values: CDR1 MNHEY, CDR2 SMNVEV (reference sequence). The length of the CDR3 is 14 residues. Trimming removed 3 bases from V and 1 base from J, with 7 bases in between. CDR3 coding DNA: TGTGCCAGCAGTTTCTTAGGGAGCAATCAGCCCCAGCATTTT. This gives the protein CASSFLGSNQPQHF.

The rearrangement joins TRBV9 to TRBJ2-3, with no clear D. V lost 0 bases and J 1 base, leaving 6 bases between the germline ends. The CDR3 covers 14 residues. CDR1 is SGDLS and CDR2 is YYNGEE in the germline V gene. CDR3 amino acids: CASSVDGGTDTQYF. Written as DNA, the CDR3 is TGTGCCAGCAGCGTAGATGGCGGCACAGATACGCAGTATTTT.

The J gene is TRBJ2-1, the V gene TRBV12-5, with D hard to call. This CDR3 contains 11 residues. Germline assignment: CDR1 LGHNT and CDR2 FRNRAP. The V end lost 7 bases, the J end lost 8 bases, and 9 bases lay between the germline ends. Here the CDR3 reads CASVHSDEQFF. The CDR3 DNA follows: TGTGCTAGTGTTCACTCTGATGAGCAGTTCTTC.

The V gene is TRBV5-6, the J gene TRBJ2-7; D is undetermined. Germline CDR1 SGHDT, CDR2 YYEEEE. The V and J ends lost 3 bases and 2 bases respectively, with 21 bases between them. The CDR3 is 17 residues long. The CDR3 DNA sequence: TGTGCCAGCAGCTCCCCCCCGGTGGACGAGTGGGCCTACGAGCAGTACTTC. Its translation: CASSSPPVDEWAYEQYF.

The rearrangement links TRBV15 to TRBJ2-1, with D tentatively TRBD1 or TRBD2 (5 bases each). Germline V lookup: CDR1 LNHNV, CDR2 YYDKDF (reference sequence). Trimming left V 1 base short and J 2 bases short, with 9 bases between. This CDR3 contains 15 residues. CDR3 loop: CATSRVGETYNEQFF. For the CDR3, the DNA is TGTGCCACCAGCAGAGTGGGGGAAACCTACAATGAGCAGTTCTTC.

This chain's CDR3 is CASSQERGGTAYEAFF. Here the CDR3 DNA reads TGCGCCAGCAGCCAAGAGAGAGGGGGGACAGCCTATGAAGCTTTCTTT. The V gene is TRBV4-1, the J gene TRBJ1-1; 7 bases are a match to TRBD1. V lost 0 bases to trimming and J lost 7 bases; unmatched junction nucleotides: 11. CDR3 size: 16 residues. CDR1 and CDR2 from the germline V gene are MGHRA and YSYEKL.

The J gene is TRBJ2-1, the V gene TRBV7-6, with a tentative D call TRBD1 (6 bases). V gave up 1 base and J gave up 10 bases, with 8 bases separating them. This CDR3 spans 12 amino acids. CDR1 SGHVS and CDR2 FNYEAQ come from the germline V gene. The CDR3 coding sequence is TGTGCCAGCAGCTTAGATGGGGGCGAGCAGTTCTTC. Translation: CASSLDGGEQFF.

The V gene is TRBV7-6, the J gene TRBJ2-7; the match to TRBD1 covers 10 bases. The CDR3 spans 15 residues. CDR1 and CDR2 (germline): SGHVS, FNYEAQ. Trimming removed 5 bases from V and 3 bases from J; junction bases left unmatched: 7. CDR3 nucleotide sequence: TGTGCCAGCAGCCCCTCCCGGACAGGGGGCTACGAGCAGTACTTC. Encoded protein: CASSPSRTGGYEQYF.